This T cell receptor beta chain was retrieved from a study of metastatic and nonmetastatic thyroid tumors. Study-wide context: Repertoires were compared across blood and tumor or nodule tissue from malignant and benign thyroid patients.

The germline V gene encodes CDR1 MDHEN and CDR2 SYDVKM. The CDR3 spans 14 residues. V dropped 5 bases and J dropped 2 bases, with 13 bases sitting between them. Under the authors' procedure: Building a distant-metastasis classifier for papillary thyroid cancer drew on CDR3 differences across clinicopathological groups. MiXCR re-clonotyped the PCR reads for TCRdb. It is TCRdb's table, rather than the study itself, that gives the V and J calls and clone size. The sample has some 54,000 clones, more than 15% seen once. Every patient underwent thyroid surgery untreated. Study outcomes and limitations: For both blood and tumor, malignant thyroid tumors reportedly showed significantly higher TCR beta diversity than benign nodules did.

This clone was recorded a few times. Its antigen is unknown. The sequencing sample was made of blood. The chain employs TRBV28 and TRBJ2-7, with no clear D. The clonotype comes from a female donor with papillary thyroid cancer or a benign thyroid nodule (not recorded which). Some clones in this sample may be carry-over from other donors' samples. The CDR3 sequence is CASSAITATYEQYF. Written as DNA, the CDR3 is TGTGCCAGCAGTGCTATTACAGCAACCTACGAGCAGTACTTC. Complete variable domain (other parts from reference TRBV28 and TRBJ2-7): DVKVTQSSRYLVKRTGEKVFLECVQDMDHENMFWYRQDPGLGLRLIYFSYDVKMKEKGDIPEGYSVSREKKERFSLILESASTNQTSMYLCASSAITATYEQYFGPGTRLTVT.